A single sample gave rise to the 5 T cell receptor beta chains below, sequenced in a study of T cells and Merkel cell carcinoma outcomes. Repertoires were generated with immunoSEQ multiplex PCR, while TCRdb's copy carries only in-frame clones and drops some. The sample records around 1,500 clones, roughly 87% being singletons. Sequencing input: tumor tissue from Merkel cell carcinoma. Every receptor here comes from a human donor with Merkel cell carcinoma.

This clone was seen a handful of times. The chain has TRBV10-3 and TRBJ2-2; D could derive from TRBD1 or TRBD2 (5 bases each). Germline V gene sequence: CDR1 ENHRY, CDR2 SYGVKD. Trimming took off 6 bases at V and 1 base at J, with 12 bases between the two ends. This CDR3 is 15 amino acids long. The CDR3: CAIRHRDQNTGELFF. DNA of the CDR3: TGTGCCATCAGGCACCGGGACCAGAACACCGGGGAGCTGTTTTTT.

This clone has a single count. The CDR3 is CASSRRQGGAGELFF. As DNA, the CDR3 is TGTGCCAGCTCACGGAGACAGGGGGGCGCCGGGGAGCTGTTTTTT. V gene TRBV18 combines with J gene TRBJ2-2, with TRBD1 matching over 9 bases. V was pared by 4 bases and J by 6 bases, with 6 bases of the junction left unmatched. Germline V CDR1 and CDR2: KGHSH, LQKENI. This CDR3 has 15 residues.

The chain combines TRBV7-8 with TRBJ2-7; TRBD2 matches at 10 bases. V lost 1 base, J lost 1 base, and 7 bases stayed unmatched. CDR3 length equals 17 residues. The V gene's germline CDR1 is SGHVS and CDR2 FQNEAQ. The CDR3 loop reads CASSLEVAGGTSYEQYF. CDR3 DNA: TGTGCCAGCAGCTTAGAAGTAGCGGGGGGCACTTCCTACGAGCAGTACTTC. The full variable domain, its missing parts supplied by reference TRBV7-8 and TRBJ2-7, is GAGVSQSPRYKVAKRGQDVALRCDPISGHVSLFWYQQALGQGPEFLTYFQNEAQLDKSGLPSDRFFAERPEGSVSTLKIQRTQQEDSAVYLCASSLEVAGGTSYEQYFGPGTRLTVT.

The CDR3 region is CASSIPGWSTEAFF. CDR3 in DNA: TGTGCCAGTAGTATACCCGGGTGGTCCACTGAAGCTTTCTTT. The chain is built from TRBV19 and TRBJ1-1; D remains unclear. The V end lost 2 bases, the J end lost 4 bases, and 11 bases lay between the germline ends. The CDR3 contains 14 residues. CDR1 LNHDA and CDR2 SQIVND come from the germline V gene (reference sequence).

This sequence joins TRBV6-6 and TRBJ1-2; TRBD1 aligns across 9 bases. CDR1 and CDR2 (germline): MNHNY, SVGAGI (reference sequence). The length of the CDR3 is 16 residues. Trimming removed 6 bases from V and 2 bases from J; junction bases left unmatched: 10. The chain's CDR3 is CASRQDRGSGNYGYTF. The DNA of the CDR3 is TGTGCCAGCAGACAGGACAGGGGCTCTGGGAACTATGGCTACACCTTC.